This T cell receptor (beta chain) appears in the sequencing data of a study of T cells in Graves' hyperthyroidism and ophthalmopathy. This clonotype was seen repeatedly, ten times or more. RNA transcripts provided the source from which TCR beta CDR3 regions were amplified. With the HTBI primer set, the TCR CDR3 went through a first round of RT-PCR. A single record per CDR3 protein comes from TCRdb applying MiXCR to the multiplex PCR reads. The sample consists of 250,000 to 300,000 distinct CDR3 sequences, about 14% of them appearing once. The sequencing sample was made of blood. This receptor was obtained from a woman aged 40-49 years with Graves' hyperthyroidism that later progressed to Graves' ophthalmopathy.

The DNA for the CDR3 is TGTGCCAGCAGCCAGGTCGGAGGTGAAGCTTTCTTT. Its translation is CASSQVGGEAFF. V is TRBV3-1 and J is TRBJ1-1, with unresolved D. Germline loops: CDR1 LGHDT, CDR2 YNNKEL (reference sequence). The CDR3 covers 12 residues. V was shortened by 3 bases and J by 7 bases, with 9 bases between the two germline ends.